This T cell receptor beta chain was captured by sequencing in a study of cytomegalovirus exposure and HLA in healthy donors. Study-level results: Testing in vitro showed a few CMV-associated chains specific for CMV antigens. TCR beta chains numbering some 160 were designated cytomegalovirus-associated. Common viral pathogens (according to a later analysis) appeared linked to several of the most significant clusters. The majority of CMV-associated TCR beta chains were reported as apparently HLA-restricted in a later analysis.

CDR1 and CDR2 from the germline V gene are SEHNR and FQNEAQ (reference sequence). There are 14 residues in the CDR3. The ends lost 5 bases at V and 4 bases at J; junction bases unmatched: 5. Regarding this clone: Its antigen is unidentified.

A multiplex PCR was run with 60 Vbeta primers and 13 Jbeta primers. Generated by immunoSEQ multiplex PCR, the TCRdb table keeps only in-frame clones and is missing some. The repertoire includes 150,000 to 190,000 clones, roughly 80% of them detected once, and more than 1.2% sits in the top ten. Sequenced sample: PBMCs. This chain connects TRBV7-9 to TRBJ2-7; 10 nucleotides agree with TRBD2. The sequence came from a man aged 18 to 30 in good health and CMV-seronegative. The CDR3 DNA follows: TGTGCCAGCAGCCGACTAGCGGGCGTTTACGAGCAGTACTTC. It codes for CASSRLAGVYEQYF.